This passage covers 13 T cell receptor beta chains from one sample sequenced in a study of T cells in tuberculosis. The table came from immunoSEQ multiplex PCR; TCRdb's copy has only in-frame clones and leaves some out. The sample includes about 44,000 clones, 90% to 95% of them seen just once. The sequencing sample was made of PBMCs. These receptors were collected from a donor between 10 and 35 years old with latent tuberculosis or without tuberculosis infection.

The DNA for the CDR3 is TGTGCCAGTAAGGCGACAGGAAGGGGAAAACTGTTTTTT. Translating gives CASKATGRGKLFF. This sequence joins TRBV19 and TRBJ1-4, with TRBD1 as a possible D gene (6 bases). The germline V gene has CDR1 LNHDA and CDR2 SQIVND (reference sequence). The germline V and J ends were trimmed by 7 bases and 10 bases, with 16 bases remaining between them. This CDR3 is built from 13 residues.

V gene TRBV2 combines with J gene TRBJ1-4, with a possible D match to TRBD1 (6 bases). CDR1 is SNHLY, CDR2 FYNNEI, per germline. The CDR3 contains 14 residues. The V gene lost 1 base and the J gene lost 6 bases, with 9 bases spanning the gap. The DNA of the CDR3 is TGTGCCAGCAGTGAAGACAGGGTGGATGAAAAACTGTTTTTT. This encodes CASSEDRVDEKLFF. The entire variable domain, with the rest obtained from reference TRBV2 and TRBJ1-4, is as follows: EPEVTQTPSHQVTQMGQEVILRCVPISNHLYFYWYRQILGQKVEFLVSFYNNEISEKSEIFDDQFSVERPDGSNFTLKIRSTKLEDSAMYFCASSEDRVDEKLFFGSGTQLSVL.

V and J are TRBV6-1 and TRBJ1-2, with 10 nucleotides matching TRBD1. The CDR3 covers 15 residues. The trim removed 4 bases at V and 4 bases at J, leaving 6 bases unmatched. CDR1 MNHNS and CDR2 SASEGT come from the germline V gene. The CDR3 here is CASSGGTGDGYGYTF. The CDR3 DNA is TGTGCCAGCAGTGGGGGGACAGGGGATGGCTATGGCTACACCTTC.

The J gene is TRBJ2-3, the V gene TRBV9, with 9 bases lining up with TRBD1. The CDR3 is 17 residues long. V lost 3 bases, J lost 2 bases, and 10 bases stayed unmatched. Looked up from germline, CDR1 is SGDLS and CDR2 is YYNGEE. DNA for the CDR3: TGTGCCAGCAGCGCCCTACCGGGACAGGGATACACAGATACGCAGTATTTT. It is translated as CASSALPGQGYTDTQYF.

V usage is TRBV6-1 and J usage is TRBJ1-5; perhaps TRBD1 as D (5 bases). The CDR3 has 14 residues. Between the trimmed V and J ends, which lost 6 bases and 1 base, there was a span of 10 bases. Per germline, CDR1 MNHNS and CDR2 SASEGT. CDR3 in DNA: TGTGCCAGCAGCAGGGAAACCAGCAATCAGCCCCAGCATTTT. It codes for CASSRETSNQPQHF.

This clone was seen more than once but under ten times. The chain links TRBV11-1 to TRBJ2-1; tentative D call: TRBD1 (5 bases). The CDR3 contains 12 residues. Between the trimmed V and J ends, which lost 4 bases and 11 bases, there was a span of 12 bases. The germline V gene has CDR1 SGHAT and CDR2 FQDESV (reference sequence). DNA of the CDR3: TGTGCCAGCAGCTGGACAAGCGCGCAGCAGTTCTTC. Its translation: CASSWTSAQQFF.

As DNA, the CDR3 is TGTGCCAGCAGCTTAGGGCAGGGAAGGGGGAAGGGTCAGCCCCAGCATTTT. It is translated as CASSLGQGRGKGQPQHF. The rearrangement joins TRBV11-2 to TRBJ1-5, with D possibly matching TRBD1 (6 bases). The CDR3 covers 17 residues. The V end was cut by 1 base, the J end by 6 bases, with 19 bases between. Germline lookup yields CDR1 SGHAT and CDR2 FQNNGV.

This chain joins TRBV10-2 and TRBJ2-1; 12 bases map to TRBD2. CDR3 size: 17 residues. Trimming cost V 5 bases and J 8 bases; bases outside gene matches: 13. Germline V lookup: CDR1 WSHSY, CDR2 SAAADI. The CDR3 DNA reads as TGCGCCAGCAGTAGGTCCGCCCTAGCGGGAGGGTCCGATGAGCAGTTCTTC. Encoded protein: CASSRSALAGGSDEQFF.

J is TRBJ2-7 and V is TRBV5-5; weak D call: TRBD2 (6 bases). This CDR3 region has 15 residues. The V gene's germline CDR1 is SGHKS and CDR2 YYEKEE (reference sequence). V lost 0 bases and J lost 2, with 12 bases in between. The CDR3 is CASSLVEGKTYEQYF. The CDR3, as DNA: TGTGCCAGCAGCTTGGTGGAGGGTAAGACCTACGAGCAGTACTTC.

CDR3 sequence reads: CASSNQDQPQHF. The CDR3 bases are TGTGCCAGCTCAAATCAGGATCAGCCCCAGCATTTT. V gene TRBV18 combines with J gene TRBJ1-5; D not certain. Germline V gene sequence: CDR1 KGHSH, CDR2 LQKENI. There are 12 residues in the CDR3. V dropped 5 bases and J dropped 5 bases, with 7 bases sitting between them.

The J gene is TRBJ1-2, the V gene TRBV5-1, with D uncertain. The ends were cut back, 5 bases at V and 0 bases at J, with 14 bases in the middle. CDR3 length equals 15 residues. Germline V lookup: CDR1 SGHRS, CDR2 YFSETQ. CDR3 DNA sequence: TGCGCCAGCAGTTTACCGGGGAACACTAACTATGGCTACACCTTC. It translates to CASSLPGNTNYGYTF. The full variable domain, completed using reference TRBV5-1 and TRBJ1-2, is KAGVTQTPRYLIKTRGQQVTLSCSPISGHRSVSWYQQTPGQGLQFLFEYFSETQRNKGNFPGRFSGRQFSNSRSEMNVSTLELGDSALYLCASSLPGNTNYGYTFGSGTRLTVV.

The chain is built from TRBV5-6 and TRBJ1-3; D might be TRBD1 (6 bases). The length of the CDR3 is 17 residues. The V gene lost 2 bases and the J gene lost 0 bases, with 15 bases spanning the gap. Germline CDR1 SGHDT, CDR2 YYEEEE. CDR3 nucleotides: TGTGCCAGCAGCTTAACCTGGGACACGGACTCTGGAAACACCATATATTTT. It yields the protein CASSLTWDTDSGNTIYF.

The chain couples TRBV5-4 to TRBJ2-5; D gene uncertain. This CDR3 contains 15 residues. Germline values: CDR1 SGHNT, CDR2 YYREEE (reference sequence). V lost 3 bases to trimming and J lost 2 bases, with 14 bases between them. The CDR3 loop is CASSSAGVRQETQYF. The DNA of the CDR3 is TGTGCCAGCAGCTCCGCCGGAGTAAGGCAAGAGACCCAGTACTTC.